This T cell receptor (beta chain) was recorded in a study of shared clonotypes between healthy human individuals. Study information: The people who gave samples were a couple of women and a few men aged 18 to 49.

The CDR3 totals 10 residues. Germline-derived CDR1 and CDR2 are SNHLY and FYNNEI. V gave up 4 bases and J gave up 12 bases; unmatched junction bases: 0. The run depth of the assay was deep. Repertoires were generated with immunoSEQ multiplex PCR, while TCRdb's copy carries only in-frame clones and drops some. The table includes around 700,000 clones, 92% detected once. Study-wide results and limits: In having few donors, the study represented limited genetic and exposure-history diversity.

Cells designated naive CD8 were CD45RO-negative and were positively selected for CCR7, with terminally differentiated effector memory CD45RA+ cells excluded. On this clone itself: The antigen is not known.

The sample consisted of naive CD8+ T cells sorted from blood. The chain recombines TRBV2 with TRBJ2-1, with 7 bases identical to TRBD1. This TCR was recovered from a man aged 30 to 45 in good health. In DNA form, the CDR3 reads TGTGCCAGCAGTGGGACAGGGCAGTTCTTC. It yields the protein CASSGTGQFF.